The present entry profiles one T cell receptor (beta chain) with its context. Clones were sequenced by immunoSEQ multiplex PCR, and TCRdb holds only the in-frame ones, with some missing. The table has around 1.9 million clones, around 93% seen once. As defined, naive CD8 cells were CD45RO-negative and positively selected for CCR7, with terminally differentiated effector memory CD45RA+ cells excluded. This sample is part of a study of shared clonotypes between healthy human individuals. V shed 1 base and J shed 3 bases, with 13 bases lying between them. CDR3 length equals 15 residues. Germline CDR1 reads LGHNA; CDR2 reads YSLEER.

The chain links TRBV4-3 to TRBJ2-7; no reliable D call. Sequenced sample: naive CD8+ T cells from PBMCs. The sequence derives from a man younger than 35 in good health. Some clones in this sample may be carry-over from other donors' samples. The CDR3 coding sequence is TGCGCCAGCAGCCAAGTTGCAGACTGGCGCTACGAGCAGTACTTC. Encoded protein: CASSQVADWRYEQYF.